One T cell receptor (beta chain) is described in this entry. Its specificity is not known. V gave up 5 bases and J gave up 4 bases, with 11 bases separating them. The germline gives CDR1 MDHEN, CDR2 SYDVKM. The CDR3 spans 13 residues. PCR employed 60 Vbeta and 13 Jbeta primers. Clones were sequenced by immunoSEQ multiplex PCR, and TCRdb holds only the in-frame ones, with some missing. The sample contains 150,000 to 200,000 clones, 60% to 80% of which appear only once. These data originate in a study of cytomegalovirus exposure and HLA in healthy donors. Study results and caveats: It was reported that the classifier diagnosed cytomegalovirus status with high specificity and sensitivity in both the original and validation cohorts.

The source of this sequence is a man in his forties in good health and CMV-seronegative. Sequencing was carried out using PBMCs. The V gene is TRBV28, the J gene TRBJ2-5; possibly TRBD1 for D (6 bases). CDR3 amino acids: CASSRRGGETQYF. The CDR3 nucleotides read TGTGCCAGCAGTCGCAGGGGTGGAGAGACCCAGTACTTC.